Listed here are 2 T cell receptor beta chains from one sample, sequenced in a study of T cell responses to AZD1222 COVID-19 vaccine. TCRdb's table, derived via immunoSEQ multiplex PCR, lists solely in-frame clones and lacks some. The data contain some 130,000 clones, just over 85% of them singletons. Material: peripheral blood, obtained on day 0 of AZD1222 vaccination. The receptors originated from an adult in good health.

The chain uses TRBV10-3 and TRBJ1-5; D gene uncertain. CDR1 is ENHRY, CDR2 SYGVKD, per germline. V dropped 1 base and J dropped 5 bases, with 9 bases sitting between them. This CDR3 spans 14 amino acids. The CDR3 coding sequence is TGTGCCATCAGTGAGTTAAGAGAATATCAGCCCCAGCATTTT. Translated: CAISELREYQPQHF.

DNA for the CDR3: TGTGCCAGCAGTCCCTCCCCGGTAGCCAAAAACATTCAGTACTTC. Its protein product is CASSPSPVAKNIQYF. This chain uses TRBV27 with TRBJ2-4, with D unclear. Between the trimmed V and J ends, which lost 5 bases and 0 bases, there was a span of 11 bases. The V gene's germline CDR1 is MNHEY and CDR2 SMNVEV (reference sequence). This CDR3 spans 15 amino acids.